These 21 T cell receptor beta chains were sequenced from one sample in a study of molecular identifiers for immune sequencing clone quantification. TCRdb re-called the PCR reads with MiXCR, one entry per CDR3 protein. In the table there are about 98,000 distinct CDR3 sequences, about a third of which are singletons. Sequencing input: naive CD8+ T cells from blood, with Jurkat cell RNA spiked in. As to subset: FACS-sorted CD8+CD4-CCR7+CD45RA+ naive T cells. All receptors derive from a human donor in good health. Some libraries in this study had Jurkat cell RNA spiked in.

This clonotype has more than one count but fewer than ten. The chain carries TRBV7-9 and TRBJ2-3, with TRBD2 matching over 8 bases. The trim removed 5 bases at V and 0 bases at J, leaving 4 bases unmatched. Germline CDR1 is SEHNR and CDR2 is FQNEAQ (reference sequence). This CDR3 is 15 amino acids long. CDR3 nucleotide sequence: TGTGCCAGCAGCGTGGCGGGAGGTAGCACAGATACGCAGTATTTT. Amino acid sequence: CASSVAGGSTDTQYF.

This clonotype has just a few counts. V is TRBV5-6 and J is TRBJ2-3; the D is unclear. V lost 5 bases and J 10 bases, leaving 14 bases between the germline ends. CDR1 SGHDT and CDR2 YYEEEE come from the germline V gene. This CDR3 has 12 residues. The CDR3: CASRRSPRSQYF. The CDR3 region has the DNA TGTGCCAGCAGGCGGAGCCCCCGTTCGCAGTATTTT. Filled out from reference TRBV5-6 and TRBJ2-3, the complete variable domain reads DAGVTQSPTHLIKTRGQQVTLRCSPKSGHDTVSWYQQALGQGPQFIFQYYEEEERQRGNFPDRFSGHQFPNYSSELNVNALLLGDSALYLCASRRSPRSQYFGPGTRLTVL.

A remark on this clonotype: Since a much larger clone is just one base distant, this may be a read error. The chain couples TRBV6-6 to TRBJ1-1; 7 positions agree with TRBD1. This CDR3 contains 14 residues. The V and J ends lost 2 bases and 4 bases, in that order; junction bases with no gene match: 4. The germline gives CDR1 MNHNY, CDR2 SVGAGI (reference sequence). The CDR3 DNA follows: TGTGCCAGCAGTTACCTGACAGGGATCACTGAAGCTTTCTTT. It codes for CASSYLTGITEAFF.

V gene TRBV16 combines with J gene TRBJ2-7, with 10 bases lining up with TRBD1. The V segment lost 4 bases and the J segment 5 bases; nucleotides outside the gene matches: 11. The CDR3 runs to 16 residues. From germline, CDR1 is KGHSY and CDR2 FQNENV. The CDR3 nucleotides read TGTGCCAGCAGCCCGCAGGCAAAGGACAGGGGGGACGAGCAGTACTTC. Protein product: CASSPQAKDRGDEQYF.

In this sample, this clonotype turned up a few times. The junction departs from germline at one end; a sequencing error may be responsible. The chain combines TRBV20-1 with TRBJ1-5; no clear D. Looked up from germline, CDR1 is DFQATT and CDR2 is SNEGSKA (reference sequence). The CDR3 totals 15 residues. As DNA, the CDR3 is TGCAGTGCTGGCACCCCGGGTCAGAGCAACCAGCCCCAGCATTTT. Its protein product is CSAGTPGQSNQPQHF.

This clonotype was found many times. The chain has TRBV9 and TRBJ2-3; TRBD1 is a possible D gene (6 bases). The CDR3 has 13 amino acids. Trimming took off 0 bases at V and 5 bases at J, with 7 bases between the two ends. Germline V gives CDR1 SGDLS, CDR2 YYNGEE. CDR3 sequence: CASSVGTEDTQYF. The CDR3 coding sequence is TGTGCCAGCAGCGTAGGGACAGAAGATACGCAGTATTTT.

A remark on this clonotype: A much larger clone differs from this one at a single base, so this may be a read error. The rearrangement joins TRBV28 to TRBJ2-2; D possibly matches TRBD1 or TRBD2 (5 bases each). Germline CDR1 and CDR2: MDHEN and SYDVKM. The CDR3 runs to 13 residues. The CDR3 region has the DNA TGTGCCAGCAGTTTCAGGGTCGCCGGGGAGCTGTTATTT. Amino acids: CASSFRVAGELLF.

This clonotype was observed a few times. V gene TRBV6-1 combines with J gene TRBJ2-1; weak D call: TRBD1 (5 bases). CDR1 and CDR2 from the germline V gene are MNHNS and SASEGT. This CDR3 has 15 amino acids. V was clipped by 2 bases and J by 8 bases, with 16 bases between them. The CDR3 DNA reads TGTGCCAGCAGTGAACTGCAGGGATTGAATGATGAGCAGTTCTTC. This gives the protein CASSELQGLNDEQFF.

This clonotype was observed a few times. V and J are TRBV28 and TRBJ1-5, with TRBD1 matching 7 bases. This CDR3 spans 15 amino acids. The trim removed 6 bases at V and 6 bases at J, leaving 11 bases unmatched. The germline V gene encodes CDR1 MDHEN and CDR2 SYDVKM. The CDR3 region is CASSQGEGFRQPQHF. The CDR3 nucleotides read TGTGCCAGCAGCCAGGGGGAAGGGTTTCGTCAGCCCCAGCATTTT.

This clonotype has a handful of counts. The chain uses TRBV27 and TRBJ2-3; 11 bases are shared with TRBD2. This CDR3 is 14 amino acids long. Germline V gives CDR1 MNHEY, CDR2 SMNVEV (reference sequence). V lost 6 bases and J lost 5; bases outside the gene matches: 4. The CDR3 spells CASRLAGVIDTQYF. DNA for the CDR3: TGTGCCAGCAGACTAGCGGGAGTCATAGATACGCAGTATTTT.

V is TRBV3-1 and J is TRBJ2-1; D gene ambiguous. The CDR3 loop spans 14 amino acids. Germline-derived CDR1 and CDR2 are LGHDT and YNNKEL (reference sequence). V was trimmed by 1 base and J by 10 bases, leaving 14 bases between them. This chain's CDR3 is CASSQALESPEQFF. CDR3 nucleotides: TGTGCCAGCAGCCAAGCCCTAGAATCCCCCGAGCAGTTCTTC.

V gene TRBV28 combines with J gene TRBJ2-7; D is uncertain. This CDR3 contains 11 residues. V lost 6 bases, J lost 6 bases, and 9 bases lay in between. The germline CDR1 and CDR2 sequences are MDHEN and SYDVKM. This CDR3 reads CASSSPLEQYF. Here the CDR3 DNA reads TGTGCCAGCAGCTCCCCTCTCGAGCAGTACTTC.

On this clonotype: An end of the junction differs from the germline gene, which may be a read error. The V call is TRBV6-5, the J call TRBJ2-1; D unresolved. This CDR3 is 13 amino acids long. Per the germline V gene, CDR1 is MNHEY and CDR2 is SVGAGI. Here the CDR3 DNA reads TGTGCCAGCAGTCTACCCCCCGGGCAAGAGCGGTTCTTC. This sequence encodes CASSLPPGQERFF.

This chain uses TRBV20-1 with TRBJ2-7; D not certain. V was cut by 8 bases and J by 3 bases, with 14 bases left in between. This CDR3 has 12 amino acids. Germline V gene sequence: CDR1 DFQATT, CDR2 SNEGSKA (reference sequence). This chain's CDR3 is CSTPNHIYEQYF. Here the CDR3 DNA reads TGCAGTACCCCTAATCACATCTACGAGCAGTACTTC.

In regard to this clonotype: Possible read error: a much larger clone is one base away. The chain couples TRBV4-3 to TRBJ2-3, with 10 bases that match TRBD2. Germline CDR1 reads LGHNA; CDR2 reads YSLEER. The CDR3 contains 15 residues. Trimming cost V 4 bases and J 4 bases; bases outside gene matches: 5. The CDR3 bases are TGCGCCAGCAGCCGAGGGCTAGCGGGAGCAGATACGCAGTATTTT. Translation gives CASSRGLAGADTQYF.

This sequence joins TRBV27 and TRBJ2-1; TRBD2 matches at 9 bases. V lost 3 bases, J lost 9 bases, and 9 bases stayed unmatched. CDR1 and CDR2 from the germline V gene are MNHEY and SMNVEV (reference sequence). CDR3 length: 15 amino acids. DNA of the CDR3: TGTGCCAGCAGTTTCGGTCTAGCGGGAATAAGTGAGCAGTTCTTC. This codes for CASSFGLAGISEQFF.

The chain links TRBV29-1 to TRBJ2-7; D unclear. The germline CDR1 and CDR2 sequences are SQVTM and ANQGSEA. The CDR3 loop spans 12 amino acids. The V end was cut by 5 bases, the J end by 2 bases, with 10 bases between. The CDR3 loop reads CSVSFGTYEQYF. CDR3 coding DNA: TGCAGCGTTTCTTTCGGAACCTACGAGCAGTACTTC.

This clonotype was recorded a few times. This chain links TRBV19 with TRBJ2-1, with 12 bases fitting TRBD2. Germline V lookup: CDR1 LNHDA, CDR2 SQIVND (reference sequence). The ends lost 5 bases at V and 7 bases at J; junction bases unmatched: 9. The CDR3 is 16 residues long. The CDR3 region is CASSPSSGRAFNEQFF. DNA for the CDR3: TGTGCCAGTAGTCCCTCTAGCGGGAGGGCCTTTAATGAGCAGTTCTTC.

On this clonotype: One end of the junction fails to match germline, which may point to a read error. As DNA, the CDR3 is TGTGCCTGCAGTTACTCCAGGGGGACGGCCACTTATAGCAATCAGCCCCAGCATTTT. It specifies CACSYSRGTATYSNQPQHF. The chain carries TRBV6-2 or TRBV6-3 and TRBJ1-5, with 7 bases that match TRBD1. Germline CDR1 is MNHEY and CDR2 is SVGEGT. This CDR3 is 19 amino acids long.

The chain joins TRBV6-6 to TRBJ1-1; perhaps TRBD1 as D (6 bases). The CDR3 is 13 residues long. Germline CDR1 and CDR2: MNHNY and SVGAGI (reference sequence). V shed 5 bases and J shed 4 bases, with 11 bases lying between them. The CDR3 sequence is CASSPGGGTEAFF. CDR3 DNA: TGTGCCAGCAGTCCTGGGGGCGGCACTGAAGCTTTCTTT.

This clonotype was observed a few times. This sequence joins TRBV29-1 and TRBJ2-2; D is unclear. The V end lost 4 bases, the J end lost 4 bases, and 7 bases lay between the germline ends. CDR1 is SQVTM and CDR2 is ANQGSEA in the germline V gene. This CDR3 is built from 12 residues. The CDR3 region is CSVVVGTGELFF. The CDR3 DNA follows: TGCAGCGTTGTTGTTGGCACCGGGGAGCTGTTTTTT.